This section outlines one T cell receptor (beta chain) sequence together with its context. No cognate antigen has been identified for it. No base qualities exist here, and no much larger clone lies one base off it. The sample belongs to a study of CD8+CD57+ T cells in acquired aplastic anemia (dated by TCRdb to between 2017 and 2018). Concerning the study at large: Extracted DNA from sorted CD4+ and CD8+ cells averaged approximately 3 ug, ranging from roughly 0.19 to 27.4 ug. An average of around 9.8 million reads for CD4+ cells and around 11 million reads for CD8+ cells was obtained from healthy donor samples.

Profiling of TCR beta VDJ combinations and CDR3 sequences used genomic DNA as the template. An Illumina HiSeq 2000 was the platform used for TCR repertoire sequencing. The study's processing was this. TRBV/TRBJ rearrangement plots, CDR3 size and DJ length profiles, and Simpson's diversity index were used to assess repertoires. Whichever DNA sequence was most abundant in the deep sequencing data was defined as the immunodominant clone. CDR3 amino acid sequences were checked for sharing between subjects and were compared against published repertoires and the VDJdb database. The public reads were reprocessed in TCRdb via fastp at Q25 and MiXCR, keeping in-frame beta chains. One record per CDR3 amino acid sequence lists the most common genes and DNA. TCRdb's processing, not the authors', yielded these V and J calls. The sample table holds around 150,000 distinct CDR3 sequences, of which around two fifths were seen once. 8% to 9.5% of the sample comes from the top ten.

The full study reports these points: Between patients and healthy controls, no significant difference in CD8+ Simpson's diversity was found (P=0.060). Approximately 31 CD8+ CDR3 sequences were found in both patients and controls but appeared to be highly expressed in patients and within the immunodominant clones of the patients.

In this study, sorted CD4+ and CD8+ T cells from the blood of healthy subjects and of severe aplastic anemia patients had their TCR repertoires deep-sequenced. Ficoll-Paque density gradient centrifugation was used to isolate peripheral blood mononuclear cells. CD4+ and CD8+ T cells were sorted by FACS or magnetic beads before DNA extraction. From a lookup of the germline V gene (reference sequence), CDR1 and CDR2 are DFQATT and SNEGSKA. Cut back by 6 bases and 3 bases, the V and J ends lie 14 bases apart. The cysteine opens and the phenylalanine closes a CDR3 of 13 amino acids. Here the CDR3 DNA is all that survives: 39 bases in frame from base 1.

Sequenced material: sorted CD4+, CD8+, or CD8+CD57+ T cells (not recorded which) from PBMCs. This TCR derives from a human donor in good health, serving as a control. The chain couples TRBV20-1 to TRBJ1-1; a weak D assignment points to TRBD1 (6 bases agree). The CDR3 protein: CSARGGGDTEAFF. The bases read TGCAGTGCCCGCGGGGGCGGGGACACTGAAGCTTTCTTT.